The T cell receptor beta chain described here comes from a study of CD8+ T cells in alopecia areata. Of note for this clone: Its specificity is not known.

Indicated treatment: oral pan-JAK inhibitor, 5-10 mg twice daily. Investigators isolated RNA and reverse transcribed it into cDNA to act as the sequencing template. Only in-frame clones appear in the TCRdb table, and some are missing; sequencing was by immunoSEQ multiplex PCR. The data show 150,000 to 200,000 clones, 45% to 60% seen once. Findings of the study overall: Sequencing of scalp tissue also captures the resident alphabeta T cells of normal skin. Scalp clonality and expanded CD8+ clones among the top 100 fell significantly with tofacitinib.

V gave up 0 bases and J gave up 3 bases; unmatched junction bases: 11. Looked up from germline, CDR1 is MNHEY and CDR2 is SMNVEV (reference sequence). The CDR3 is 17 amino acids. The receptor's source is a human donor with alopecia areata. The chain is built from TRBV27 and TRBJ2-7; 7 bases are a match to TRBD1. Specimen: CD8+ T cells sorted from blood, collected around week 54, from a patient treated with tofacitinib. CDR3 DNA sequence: TGTGCCAGCAGTTTATCCCCCCCCGGGACAGAGAGCTACGAGCAGTACTTC. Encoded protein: CASSLSPPGTESYEQYF.